This T cell receptor beta chain was profiled in a study of blood T cell repertoires in COVID-19. Study at large: The United States, Italy and Spain were the sources of the acute and convalescent COVID-19 samples.

From germline, CDR1 is SEHNR and CDR2 FQNEAQ (reference sequence). Unmatched junction bases numbered 11, after V lost 3 bases and J lost 5 bases. CDR3 size: 18 residues. Generated by immunoSEQ multiplex PCR, the TCRdb table keeps only in-frame clones and is missing some. The repertoire holds tens of thousands of clones, nearly 90% seen once, with approximately 4.9% in the top ten. The chain couples TRBV7-9 to TRBJ2-1, with 12 positions matching TRBD2. The sequence was collected from a man aged 55 to 70 with active COVID-19. The sequencing input was peripheral blood. CDR3 sequence: CASSFTLTSGRFDNEQFF. The CDR3 nucleotides read TGTGCCAGCAGCTTCACTCTAACTAGCGGGAGGTTCGACAATGAGCAGTTCTTC.